One sample yielded the 30 T cell receptor beta chains listed below, sequenced in a study of T cells in women clearing cervical HPV infection. Using immunoSEQ multiplex PCR, the repertoire was profiled, and TCRdb retains in-frame clones only, with some absent. The ten top clones account for less than 4%, within a sample of approximately 30,000 clones. Sequenced: blood buffy coat. The source of these receptors is a woman aged 18 to 75 with a cervical HPV16 infection that either progressed to CIN3+ or cleared (not recorded which).

Note on this clone: Read sequence stops 3 residues before the CDR3 end, and the germline J gene provides the missing end. The chain links TRBV10-3 to TRBJ2-1; D perhaps matches TRBD1 (6 bases). Trimming shortened V by 6 bases and J by 4 bases, and 10 bases separated the two germline ends. In germline, CDR1 is ENHRY, CDR2 SYGVKD. The CDR3 extends over 13 amino acids. The part of the CDR3 DNA that was read is TGTGCCATCAGGGCGACAGGATACAATGAG. Translated, it gives CAIRATGYNE. The entire CDR3 sequence reads CAIRATGYNEQFF.

To note about this clone: The read is 3 residues too short to cover the CDR3 end, so that end is filled in from the germline J gene. The rearrangement links TRBV3-1 (or the pseudogene TRBV3-2) to TRBJ2-3; D might be TRBD2 (6 bases). Trimming pared 0 bases from V and 5 bases from J, leaving 15 bases between. This CDR3 contains 16 residues. CDR1 and CDR2 from the germline V gene are LGHDT and YNNKEL (reference sequence). CDR3 sequence reads: CASSQDLPGEGDTQYF. Incomplete CDR3 DNA: TGTGCCAGCAGCCAAGATCTCCCGGGGGAAGGAGATACG.

About this clone: Read data end 3 residues before the CDR3 end; the end is taken from the germline J gene. This chain connects TRBV5-4 to TRBJ2-5; D is perhaps TRBD2 (5 bases). Trimming cost V 2 bases and J 3 bases, with 11 bases left between them. Germline V lookup: CDR1 SGHNT, CDR2 YYREEE (reference sequence). This CDR3 is built from 14 residues. The sequenced CDR3 bases are TGTGCCAGCAGCTTACCGACTACAAAAGAGACC. Its translation: CASSLPTTKET. The CDR3 in its entirety is CASSLPTTKETQYF.

To note about this clone: The read stops 3 residues short of the end of the CDR3; the missing end is completed from the germline J gene. The J gene is TRBJ2-5, the V gene TRBV5-6, with D hard to call. The CDR3 has 14 amino acids. V was clipped by 0 bases and J by 3 bases, with 9 bases between them. The germline V gene encodes CDR1 SGHDT and CDR2 YYEEEE. The CDR3 loop is CASSLVGHEETQYF. CDR3 DNA, as far as it was read: TGTGCCAGCAGCTTGGTAGGGCACGAAGAGACC.

In regard to this clone: The read comes to an end 3 residues before the CDR3 does, leaving the germline J gene to fill in the end. V and J are TRBV19 and TRBJ1-1, with 7 bases matching TRBD1. Germline CDR1 LNHDA, CDR2 SQIVND (reference sequence). This CDR3 contains 13 residues. CDR3 DNA, as far as it was read: TGTGCCAGTAATGGAGGGACAGCTTACGAG. This codes for CASNGGTAYE. The whole CDR3 reads CASNGGTAYEAFF.

On this clone: The sequence runs out 3 residues before the end of the CDR3; the remainder is reconstructed from the germline J gene. The chain carries TRBV7-8 and TRBJ1-2; 7 bases align to TRBD1. CDR3 length: 16 amino acids. Trimming at V came to 4 bases and at J to 5 bases, leaving 13 bases not matched to a gene. Germline assignment: CDR1 SGHVS and CDR2 FQNEAQ. Incomplete CDR3 DNA: TGTGCCAGCAGCTCGGGGGACAGCCAACATTTTTATGGC. Protein product: CASSSGDSQHFYG. The whole CDR3 sequence reads CASSSGDSQHFYGYTF.

Details on this clone: The junction and the germline gene differ at one end; a read error may be behind it. The read terminates 3 residues ahead of where the CDR3 ends, so the germline J gene completes it. V gene TRBV4-2 combines with J gene TRBJ2-3, with D tentatively TRBD2 (6 bases). Looked up from germline, CDR1 is LGHNA and CDR2 is YNFKEQ. CDR3 size: 18 residues. The CDR3 bases that were read are TGCGCCAGCAGCCAAGAGGCAAAGGGGCGGGGACCTATAGATACG. Protein sequence: CASSQEAKGRGPIDT. The whole CDR3 reads CASSQEAKGRGPIDTQYF.

About this clone: The read terminates 3 residues before the CDR3 end, so the remaining end is supplied by the germline J gene. V usage is TRBV6-2 or TRBV6-3 and J usage is TRBJ2-1; 8 bases line up with TRBD1. Unmatched junction bases numbered 9, after V lost 5 bases and J lost 3 bases. CDR1 is MNHEY, CDR2 SVGEGT, per germline. This CDR3 region has 16 residues. CDR3 residues: CASSQQGDPLYNEQFF. CDR3 bases read: TGTGCCAGCAGTCAACAGGGGGACCCCCTCTACAATGAG.

With regard to this clone: With the read ending 3 residues before the CDR3 end, the germline J gene is used to fill in that end. The chain links TRBV12-3 or TRBV12-4 to TRBJ2-5; 10 nucleotides match TRBD1. CDR3 length: 15 amino acids. Trimming took 4 bases from V and 3 from J; bases not matched to a gene: 5. This CDR3 is CASSSTGTGEETQYF. CDR3 DNA, as far as it was read: TGTGCCAGCAGTTCAACCGGGACAGGGGAAGAGACC.

Its frequency marks this clone as medium-sized. Read data end 3 residues before the CDR3 end; the end is taken from the germline J gene. V gene TRBV7-4 combines with J gene TRBJ2-7; D remains unclear. From germline, CDR1 is SGHVT and CDR2 SQSDAQ. There are 15 residues in the CDR3. V was cut by 2 bases and J by 0 bases, with 11 bases left in between. The CDR3 region is CASSLKFGISYEQYF. The part of the CDR3 DNA that was read is TGTGCCAGCAGCTTAAAATTTGGCATCTCCTACGAG.

As concerns this clone: Read coverage stops 3 residues before the CDR3 terminus; the germline J gene supplies the remainder. This chain connects TRBV20-1 to TRBJ1-2; no clear D. The CDR3 totals 14 residues. Trimming shortened V by 0 bases and J by 1 base, and 9 bases separated the two germline ends. Germline CDR1 DFQATT, CDR2 SNEGSKA (reference sequence). The part of the CDR3 DNA that was read is TGCAGTGCTAGAGATCCGGTTCGTAACTATGGC. It yields the protein CSARDPVRNYG. Given in full, the CDR3 is CSARDPVRNYGYTF.

Comment on this clone: The read halts 3 residues ahead of the CDR3 end, with the missing end drawn from the germline J gene. The chain combines TRBV7-3 with TRBJ2-5; 10 bases agree with TRBD1. The germline gives CDR1 SGHTA, CDR2 FQGTGA. V lost 1 base to trimming and J lost 3 bases; unmatched junction nucleotides: 5. This CDR3 contains 16 residues. CDR3 region: CASSLIPGTGEETQYF. CDR3 DNA (partial): TGTGCCAGCAGCTTAATCCCCGGGACAGGGGAAGAGACC.

According to its frequency, this clone is medium-sized. Sequencing ends 3 residues short of the CDR3 end; the germline J gene provides the rest. The rearrangement uses TRBV6-1 and TRBJ2-4; D gene ambiguous. CDR1 and CDR2 from the germline V gene are MNHNS and SASEGT. V was clipped by 4 bases and J by 0 bases, with 10 bases between them. The CDR3 has 15 residues. CDR3 amino acids: CASSASFVAKNIQYF. The sequenced part of the CDR3 DNA is TGTGCCAGCAGTGCTTCCTTCGTAGCCAAAAACATT.

Worth noting for this clone: The observed sequence ends 3 residues before the CDR3 terminus, with the missing tail filled in from the germline J gene. The V and J genes are TRBV7-6 and TRBJ1-1, with a tentative D call TRBD1 (6 bases). Per the germline V gene, CDR1 is SGHVS and CDR2 is FNYEAQ. Trimming pared 4 bases from V and 2 bases from J, leaving 11 bases between. CDR3 length: 14 amino acids. CDR3 DNA (partial): TGTGCCAGCAGCTGGCGGACAGACAACACTGAA. Encoded protein: CASSWRTDNTE. The complete CDR3 reads CASSWRTDNTEAFF.

To note about this clone: The CDR3 end lies 3 residues beyond the end of the read and is filled in from the germline J gene. The J gene is TRBJ1-1, the V gene TRBV20-1, with TRBD1 identical over 8 bases. Germline lookup yields CDR1 DFQATT and CDR2 SNEGSKA (reference sequence). The J segment lost 1 base and the V segment lost 0 bases, leaving 4 bases of the junction unmatched. The CDR3 covers 15 residues. The covered CDR3 bases are TGCAGTGCTAGAGATTTGGGGACAGGGAACACTGAA. Translating gives CSARDLGTGNTE. The entire CDR3 protein reads CSARDLGTGNTEAFF.

Concerning this clone itself: The missing CDR3 end, 3 residues past where the read stops, is filled in from the germline J gene. The chain joins TRBV7-6 to TRBJ1-2; no clear D gene. The CDR3 has 15 amino acids. CDR1 is SGHVS, CDR2 FNYEAQ, per germline. CDR3: CASSLGLGRVYDYTF. Partial CDR3 DNA: TGTGCCAGCAGCCTTGGTCTAGGGCGGGTTTACGAC.

Incomplete CDR3 DNA: TGTGCCAGCTCACCGGGCCTGTTCTATAATTCACCC. Amino acid sequence: CASSPGLFYNSP. The whole CDR3 region reads CASSPGLFYNSPLHF. The rearrangement joins TRBV18 to TRBJ1-6; no definite D call. The read finishes 3 residues shy of the CDR3 end, and the germline J gene is used to complete it. In germline, CDR1 is KGHSH, CDR2 LQKENI. Between the trimmed V and J ends, which lost 3 bases and 3 bases, there was a span of 9 bases. The CDR3 contains 15 residues.

Concerning this clone itself: The read gets to within 3 residues of the CDR3 end, and the germline J gene fills in the rest. This rearrangement joins TRBV10-2 to TRBJ2-1, with unresolved D. This CDR3 contains 12 residues. Deletions cut 3 bases from V and 2 bases from J, with 2 bases between. Looked up from germline, CDR1 is WSHSY and CDR2 is SAAADI. CDR3: CASSDTYNEQFF. Partial CDR3 DNA: TGCGCCAGCAGTGACACCTACAATGAG.

About this clone itself: The CDR3 is cut off 3 residues early in the read; its end comes from the germline J gene. Other DNA sequences in the sample encode the same CDR3. The chain links TRBV20-1 to TRBJ2-3; 8 bases map to TRBD2. Germline CDR1 is DFQATT and CDR2 is SNEGSKA (reference sequence). V dropped 5 bases and J dropped 4; count of bases not matched to a gene: 11. This CDR3 has 15 residues. The DNA read from the CDR3 is TGCAGTGCTCAAACCAGCGGGGGCAGTTCAGATACG. This codes for CSAQTSGGSSDT. The whole CDR3 sequence reads CSAQTSGGSSDTQYF.

A note on this clone: Compared with germline, one end of the junction differs, possibly owing to a read error. The read terminates 3 residues before the CDR3 end, so the remaining end is supplied by the germline J gene. The identical CDR3 is also encoded by other nucleotide sequences in the sample. The rearrangement links TRBV19 to TRBJ1-3, with 7 bases that match TRBD1. The germline V gene encodes CDR1 LNHDA and CDR2 SQIVND (reference sequence). The CDR3 extends over 16 amino acids. The covered CDR3 bases are TGTGCCAGTAGTGAGACAGGGCCGAGGTCTGGAAACACA. Amino acid sequence: CASSETGPRSGNT. The entire CDR3 sequence reads CASSETGPRSGNTIYF.

Points on this clone: The CDR3 end falls 3 residues outside the read, so it is completed with the germline J gene. This sequence joins TRBV10-2 and TRBJ2-3, with a weak D call TRBD1 (6 bases). The CDR3 consists of 14 residues. V was trimmed by 3 bases and J by 6 bases, leaving 13 bases between them. Germline CDR1 reads WSHSY; CDR2 reads SAAADI. CDR3 DNA, as far as it was read: TGCGCCAGCAGTGACAGGGGCGATTTCGATACG. It codes for CASSDRGDFDT. In full, the CDR3 is CASSDRGDFDTQYF.

On this clone itself: The CDR3 end is not reached by the read, which stops 3 residues before it; the germline J gene fills it in. V is TRBV5-1 and J is TRBJ2-7; perhaps TRBD1 as D (5 bases). The V end lost 5 bases, the J end lost 0 bases, and 21 bases lay between the germline ends. Germline V CDR1 and CDR2: SGHRS, YFSETQ. There are 17 residues in the CDR3. Here the CDR3 reads CASRFGVSTTASYEQYF. CDR3 DNA (partial): TGCGCCAGCAGGTTTGGCGTTTCGACGACAGCCTCCTACGAG.

As regards this clone: The read terminates 3 residues before the CDR3 end, so the remaining end is supplied by the germline J gene. The V call is TRBV14, the J call TRBJ2-2, with D perhaps matching TRBD1 (6 bases). V was trimmed by 2 bases and J by 7 bases, leaving 23 bases between them. The CDR3 runs 18 residues. Germline values: CDR1 SGHDN, CDR2 FVKESK. CDR3: CASSQTQGIPLVLGELFF. The sequenced CDR3 bases are TGTGCCAGCAGCCAAACACAGGGAATCCCCCTCGTGCTCGGGGAG. Full variable domain (remainder filled in from reference TRBV14 and TRBJ2-2): EAGVTQFPSHSVIEKGQTVTLRCDPISGHDNLYWYRRVMGKEIKFLLHFVKESKQDESGMPNNRFLAERTGGTYSTLKVQPAELEDSGVYFCASSQTQGIPLVLGELFFGEGSRLTVL.

Remarks on this clone: Coverage ceases 3 residues before the CDR3 finishes, and the germline J gene fills in the end. The chain carries TRBV5-1 and TRBJ2-3; 7 nucleotides align to TRBD1. Germline CDR1 reads SGHRS; CDR2 reads YFSETQ. This CDR3 has 15 residues. The sequenced part of the CDR3 DNA is TGCGCCAGCAGCACCGGGACAGAGGAAGGCGAGACG. Translating gives CASSTGTEEGET. The whole CDR3 region reads CASSTGTEEGETQYF.

A word on this clone: Read coverage stops 3 residues before the CDR3 terminus; the germline J gene supplies the remainder. The chain joins TRBV30 to TRBJ2-1; TRBD2 might be the D (5 bases). V dropped 3 bases and J dropped 9 bases, with 12 bases sitting between them. Germline-derived CDR1 and CDR2 are GTSNPN and SVGIG (reference sequence). The CDR3 has 12 residues. The CDR3 is CAWSDGVTEQFF. The sequenced CDR3 bases are TGTGCCTGGAGCGACGGGGTTACTGAG.

Note on this clone: The read stops 3 residues short of the end of the CDR3; the missing end is completed from the germline J gene. The chain uses TRBV12-3 or TRBV12-4 and TRBJ2-7, with 10 positions matching TRBD1. V lost 7 bases, J lost 2 bases, and 5 bases stayed unmatched. The CDR3 sequence is 14 residues long. CDR3 bases read: TGTGCCAGCACCCGGACAGGGGGTACCTACGAG. The encoded protein is CASTRTGGTYE. The whole CDR3 protein is CASTRTGGTYEQYF.

Of note for this clone: The CDR3 is cut off 3 residues early in the read; its end comes from the germline J gene. J is TRBJ2-5 and V is TRBV5-6, with D possibly TRBD1 on 6 matching bases. Per germline, CDR1 SGHDT and CDR2 YYEEEE. The V gene lost 4 bases and the J gene lost 4 bases, with 17 bases spanning the gap. The CDR3 is made up of 15 amino acids. The CDR3 loop reads CASSGGPSGLETQYF. The sequenced CDR3 bases are TGTGCCAGCAGCGGGGGCCCATCGGGTCTAGAGACC.

As concerns this clone: The CDR3 is cut off 3 residues early in the read; its end comes from the germline J gene. J is TRBJ2-7 and V is TRBV5-3; weak D call: TRBD2 (5 bases). TRBV5-3 is placed among ORFs of uncertain function. The V and J ends lost 3 bases and 3 bases respectively, with 19 bases between them. The CDR3 length is 16 residues. This CDR3 reads CARSYGEGSSHYEQYF. CDR3 bases read: TGTGCCAGAAGCTATGGTGAGGGCAGCTCCCACTACGAG.

About this clone: Read coverage stops 3 residues before the CDR3 terminus; the germline J gene supplies the remainder. The chain is built from TRBV5-6 and TRBJ2-3, with TRBD2 matching over 7 bases. Germline CDR1 SGHDT, CDR2 YYEEEE. This CDR3 spans 15 amino acids. This CDR3 reads CASSLVAGQMETQYF. The sequenced CDR3 bases are TGTGCCAGCAGCTTGGTAGCGGGTCAAATGGAGACG.

As for this clone: Sequencing ends 3 residues short of the CDR3 end; the germline J gene provides the rest. This chain connects TRBV5-5 to TRBJ2-7, with a weak D call TRBD1 (6 bases). The CDR3 length is 13 residues. Germline CDR1 and CDR2: SGHKS and YYEKEE (reference sequence). V was pared by 1 base and J by 3 bases, with 8 bases between. Incomplete CDR3 DNA: TGTGCCAGCAGCTTGTGGACAGTCTACGAG. Its protein is CASSLWTVYE. The full CDR3 is CASSLWTVYEQYF.